This TCR beta chain was sequenced for a study of cytomegalovirus exposure and HLA in healthy donors. The overall study: Assignment to the Caucasian-associated ancestry cluster applied to approximately 80% of the approximately 380 genotyped donors. Whole-study results and caveats: Among donors in an Asian-associated ancestry cluster, a later analysis reportedly found fewer N-insertions than the roughly 700-donor mean. Listed as cytomegalovirus-associated were 150 to 200 TCR beta chains.

Germline V gene data show CDR1 as SNHLY and CDR2 as FYNNEI. The V segment lost 7 bases and the J segment 7 bases; nucleotides outside the gene matches: 7. The CDR3 runs to 13 residues. In regard to this clone: Its antigen is currently unknown.

13 Jbeta primers and 60 Vbeta primers were used for the PCR. Assay: immunoSEQ multiplex PCR; the TCRdb copy retains only in-frame clones and omits some. The sample includes about 160,000 clones, roughly four fifths of them seen just once. The source material was PBMCs. V and J are TRBV2 and TRBJ1-5; TRBD1 agrees at 7 bases. The source of this sequence is a man between 45 and 60 years old in good health and CMV-seropositive. The CDR3 sequence is CASKRDREQPQHF. The CDR3 bases are TGTGCCAGCAAAAGGGACAGAGAACAGCCCCAGCATTTT.